Presented here are 17 T cell receptor beta chains from one specimen sequenced in a study of blood T cell repertoires in COVID-19 (dated by TCRdb to the early 2020s). The library was prepared using the immunoSEQ multiplex PCR assay. The source is immuneACCESS, and TCRdb retained only in-frame sequences with V and J called. Part of the clones is not carried over; for the studies checked, unresolved V genes explain less than half of this, and the remainder is unexplained. The sample contains 150,000 to 200,000 clones, about 83% of them found a single time. The ten top clones hold roughly 8.6% of the sample. Sequencing input: peripheral blood. Receptor source: a man aged 60-69 years with acute or convalescent COVID-19.

This clone has just one count. This chain links TRBV19 with TRBJ1-1; 8 bases fit TRBD1. CDR1 LNHDA and CDR2 SQIVND come from the germline V gene (reference sequence). CDR3 length equals 17 residues. The junction had 13 bases not matched to a gene; V was cut back by 2 bases and J by 5 bases. The CDR3, as DNA: TGTGCCAGTAGTATAATCAAGGAGGACAGGGCTACGACTGAAGCTTTCTTT. Protein product: CASSIIKEDRATTEAFF.

J is TRBJ2-5 and V is TRBV24-1; D ambiguous. The CDR3 consists of 13 residues. CDR1 KGHDR and CDR2 SFDVKD come from the germline V gene. Trimming removed 6 bases at V and 2 bases at J, with 9 bases between. Here the CDR3 reads CATSSGYQETQYF. CDR3 sequence (DNA): TGTGCCACCAGTTCAGGATATCAAGAGACCCAGTACTTC.

This rearrangement joins TRBV4-2 to TRBJ2-6; 8 bases line up with TRBD1. Germline V gene lookup returns CDR1 LGHNA and CDR2 YNFKEQ. J gave up 0 bases and V 2 bases, and 3 bases lay outside the gene matches. This CDR3 has 17 amino acids. CDR3 protein: CASSQPGGGSGANVLTF. In DNA form, the CDR3 reads TGTGCCAGCAGCCAACCAGGGGGCGGCTCTGGGGCCAACGTCCTGACTTTC.

This sequence joins TRBV28 and TRBJ2-7, with D tentatively TRBD2 (6 bases). CDR1 is MDHEN and CDR2 is SYDVKM in the germline V gene. The germline V and J ends were trimmed by 3 bases and 3 bases, with 12 bases remaining between them. The CDR3 consists of 14 residues. CDR3 DNA: TGTGCCAGCAGTTTCGGGCAGGGAGGCTACGAGCAGTACTTC. Amino acids: CASSFGQGGYEQYF.

This chain joins TRBV11-2 and TRBJ2-7; tentative D call: TRBD1 (6 bases). Deletions cut 3 bases from V and 5 bases from J, with 14 bases between. This CDR3 comprises 14 residues. Germline loops: CDR1 SGHAT, CDR2 FQNNGV. The CDR3 DNA reads TGTGCCAGCAGCTTTCCAGGGGAATTGGACGAGCAGTACTTC. Its translation: CASSFPGELDEQYF.

The rearrangement links TRBV6-5 to TRBJ1-2, with D unclear. Trimming left V 0 bases short and J 8 bases short, with 13 bases between. Germline assignment: CDR1 MNHEY and CDR2 SVGAGI. The CDR3 is 14 residues long. This CDR3 is CASSYSMGAAGYTF. The DNA of the CDR3 is TGTGCCAGCAGTTACTCGATGGGAGCCGCAGGCTACACCTTC.

The chain links TRBV2 to TRBJ2-1, with 7 bases lining up with TRBD2. Germline lookup yields CDR1 SNHLY and CDR2 FYNNEI. This CDR3 contains 14 residues. After removal of 6 bases from V and 4 bases from J, the junction contained 6 bases not matched to a gene. DNA of the CDR3: TGTGCCAGCAGCGTGGGGGGGGGATACAATGAGCAGTTCTTC. This encodes CASSVGGGYNEQFF.

The gene calls are TRBV7-3 and TRBJ2-2; 9 nucleotides agree with TRBD1. CDR1 and CDR2 from the germline V gene are SGHTA and FQGTGA. The V and J ends lost 2 bases and 7 bases, in that order; junction bases with no gene match: 8. CDR3 length equals 16 residues. CDR3 protein: CASSLGVGTGFGELFF. DNA of the CDR3: TGTGCCAGCAGCTTAGGAGTTGGGACAGGGTTCGGGGAGCTGTTTTTT.

As concerns this clone: At the DNA level, this CDR3 is encoded by other sequences in the same sample as well. CDR3 DNA sequence: TGTGCCATCAGTGAGGCTGGGGGGGGAAGCCAAGAGACCCAGTACTTC. Amino acid sequence: CAISEAGGGSQETQYF. This chain uses TRBV10-3 with TRBJ2-5; 7 bases fit TRBD2. Germline V gives CDR1 ENHRY, CDR2 SYGVKD. The V segment lost 2 bases and the J segment 1 base; nucleotides outside the gene matches: 7. The CDR3 is made up of 16 amino acids.

The chain joins TRBV25-1 to TRBJ2-1, with TRBD2 identical over 10 bases. Germline trimming cut 4 bases from V and 6 bases from J; bases unmatched to any gene: 6. This CDR3 is 15 amino acids long. Looked up from germline, CDR1 is MGHDK and CDR2 is SYGVNS. CDR3 in DNA: TGTGCCAGCAGTGTCCTAGCGGGGGTGGCCAATGAGCAGTTCTTC. It specifies CASSVLAGVANEQFF.

This rearrangement joins TRBV4-2 to TRBJ1-3; 7 nucleotides line up with TRBD1. CDR3 length: 15 residues. After removal of 1 base from V and 6 bases from J, the junction contained 6 bases not matched to a gene. Germline CDR1 and CDR2: LGHNA and YNFKEQ. The CDR3 DNA reads as TGTGCCAGCAGCCAAGGAACAGGGGAGGCAAACACCATATATTTT. Residues: CASSQGTGEANTIYF.

This chain joins TRBV10-2 and TRBJ1-1, with 7 bases fitting TRBD1. The CDR3 contains 14 residues. CDR1 WSHSY and CDR2 SAAADI come from the germline V gene. The V and J ends lost 0 bases and 9 bases, in that order; junction bases with no gene match: 7. The CDR3 spells CASSESGGLAKAFF. CDR3 bases: TGCGCCAGCAGTGAGTCAGGGGGCCTCGCTAAAGCTTTCTTT.

As to this clone: Other nucleotide sequences from this sample produce the same CDR3. The V gene is TRBV7-2, the J gene TRBJ2-3, with TRBD2 identical over 7 bases. Trimming cost V 1 base and J 0 bases; bases outside gene matches: 1. The germline V gene has CDR1 SGHTA and CDR2 FQGNSA. CDR3 length: 15 residues. CDR3 region: CASSLVGGSTDTQYF. The CDR3 DNA sequence: TGTGCCAGCAGCTTAGTCGGGGGGAGCACAGATACGCAGTATTTT. Using reference TRBV7-2 and TRBJ2-3 for the parts outside the CDR3, the full variable domain is GAGVSQSPSNKVTEKGKDVELRCDPISGHTALYWYRQSLGQGLEFLIYFQGNSAPDKSGLPSDRFSAERTGGSVSTLTIQRTQQEDSAVYLCASSLVGGSTDTQYFGPGTRLTVL.

The chain is built from TRBV6-6 and TRBJ1-2; TRBD1 agrees at 11 bases. The CDR3 consists of 14 residues. J was trimmed by 8 bases and V by 6 bases; bases with no gene match: 8. The germline CDR1 and CDR2 sequences are MNHNY and SVGAGI (reference sequence). The CDR3 sequence: CASRRTGGGMGYTF. The CDR3 nucleotides read TGTGCCAGCAGACGGACAGGGGGCGGGATGGGCTACACCTTC.

The chain employs TRBV5-8 and TRBJ1-5; 7 bases are a match to TRBD1. The V and J ends lost 1 base and 0 bases, in that order; junction bases with no gene match: 4. The CDR3 covers 16 residues. Germline CDR1 and CDR2: SGHTS and YDEGEE. The CDR3 nucleotides read TGTGCCAGCAGCTTGACAGGGGCGTATAGCAATCAGCCCCAGCATTTT. It yields the protein CASSLTGAYSNQPQHF. Looking up the rest from reference TRBV5-8 and TRBJ1-5 gives the full variable domain: EAGVTQSPTHLIKTRGQQATLRCSPISGHTSVYWYQQALGLGLQFLLWYDEGEERNRGNFPPRFSGRQFPNYSSELNVNALELEDSALYLCASSLTGAYSNQPQHFGDGTRLSIL.

The chain uses TRBV10-1 and TRBJ2-1, with D tentatively TRBD2 (5 bases). CDR3 length equals 14 residues. The germline V gene has CDR1 WNHNN and CDR2 SYGVQD (reference sequence). The germline V and J ends were trimmed by 4 bases and 14 bases, with 21 bases remaining between them. CDR3 sequence: CASSARTGSTRKFF. In DNA form, the CDR3 reads TGCGCCAGCAGTGCCCGGACTGGTAGTACTAGGAAGTTCTTC.

The chain has TRBV6-5 and TRBJ2-5; D is unresolved. Germline V gene sequence: CDR1 MNHEY, CDR2 SVGAGI. The V and J ends lost 5 bases and 1 base respectively, with 11 bases between them. This CDR3 has 14 residues. The CDR3 sequence is CASSLDNLQETQYF. Here the CDR3 DNA reads TGTGCCAGCAGTCTTGACAACCTCCAAGAGACCCAGTACTTC.